This T cell receptor beta chain stems from a study of beta chain features in type 1 diabetes. Expressed TCRB transcripts got sequenced, as all isolated RNA was reverse transcribed. The repertoire was sequenced with immunoSEQ multiplex PCR; TCRdb's copy has only in-frame clones and lacks some. The data hold 600,000 to 650,000 clones, with 15% observed a single time. Overall study findings and caveats: No resolution was reached here on whether HLA type influences TCRB rearrangement. A possible short-template PCR bias applies equally to patients and controls.

Trimming cost V 0 bases and J 1 base, with 9 bases left between them. The CDR3 runs to 15 residues. Germline CDR1 is LNHDA and CDR2 is SQIVND (reference sequence). For this clone: The antigen is unknown.

The TCR was taken from a young man in good health. What was sequenced was naive CD4+ T cells from blood. The J gene is TRBJ1-1, the V gene TRBV19; tentatively, D is TRBD1 (6 bases). The CDR3 sequence is CASSIEGQPNTEAFF. The CDR3 nucleotides are TGTGCCAGTAGTATAGAGGGACAACCGAACACTGAAGCTTTCTTT.